One and the same sample provided the 20 T cell receptor beta chains below, sequenced in a study of T cell repertoires in cytomegalovirus infection. Their antigens remain unidentified. TCRdb re-called the reads with MiXCR, one entry per CDR3 protein. The sample holds about 900,000 distinct CDR3 sequences, roughly 30% seen once. The material sequenced was cultured CD8+ T cells from PBMCs, taken from culture after CMV antigen stimulation. These receptors originate from a human donor in good health (CMV status not recorded). Some clones in this sample may be carry-over from other donors' samples.

This chain links TRBV27 with TRBJ2-1; D perhaps matches TRBD1 (5 bases). The CDR3 is 15 residues long. From germline, CDR1 is MNHEY and CDR2 SMNVEV (reference sequence). V was clipped by 6 bases and J by 2 bases, with 14 bases between them. The CDR3: CASSDQGFTYNEQFF. CDR3 coding DNA: TGTGCCAGCAGCGATCAGGGTTTCACCTACAATGAGCAGTTCTTC.

The rearrangement links TRBV20-1 to TRBJ2-1, with TRBD2 matching 15 bases. The J segment lost 3 bases and the V segment lost 6 bases, leaving 9 bases of the junction unmatched. Germline CDR1 DFQATT, CDR2 SNEGSKA (reference sequence). This CDR3 is 17 amino acids long. The CDR3 DNA reads TGCAGTGCCGGACTAGCGGGGGGGTCGGGAAACTACAATGAGCAGTTCTTC. Translation: CSAGLAGGSGNYNEQFF.

This clonotype was found a few times. The chain uses TRBV28 and TRBJ2-1, with a possible D match to TRBD1 (5 bases). The CDR3 spans 15 residues. Per germline, CDR1 MDHEN and CDR2 SYDVKM. Trimming left V 5 bases short and J 7 bases short, with 18 bases between. CDR3 amino acids: CASSPDPKGWNEQFF. The CDR3 DNA follows: TGTGCCAGCAGTCCCGACCCGAAGGGGTGGAATGAGCAGTTCTTC.

This clonotype was detected only a few times. The CDR3 is CASTPQGAANEKLFF. The CDR3 DNA follows: TGTGCCAGCACTCCCCAGGGGGCTGCTAATGAAAAACTGTTTTTT. The rearrangement links TRBV6-1 to TRBJ1-4; 8 bases match TRBD1. V dropped 7 bases and J dropped 3; count of bases not matched to a gene: 7. In germline, CDR1 is MNHNS, CDR2 SASEGT. This CDR3 region has 15 residues.

The genes are TRBV6-2 or TRBV6-3 and TRBJ2-2, with a tentative D call TRBD1 (6 bases). V was shortened by 0 bases and J by 0 bases, with 11 bases between the two germline ends. The CDR3 totals 17 residues. CDR1 and CDR2 from the germline V gene are MNHEY and SVGEGT. In nucleotides, the CDR3 is TGTGCCAGCAGTTACTCGATTTGGACAGCGAACACCGGGGAGCTGTTTTTT. Translation: CASSYSIWTANTGELFF.

CDR3 sequence reads: CSARDLRDKRSYEQYF. The CDR3 DNA is TGCAGTGCTAGAGACCTCCGGGACAAACGCTCCTACGAGCAGTACTTC. This chain connects TRBV20-1 to TRBJ2-7; a possible D gene is TRBD1 (6 bases). V shed 0 bases and J shed 0 bases, with 15 bases lying between them. Per the germline V gene, CDR1 is DFQATT and CDR2 is SNEGSKA (reference sequence). The CDR3 runs to 16 residues.

Only a few counts were recorded for this clonotype. The CDR3 here is CASSLSIGILAGGPGYNEQFF. The CDR3 region has the DNA TGTGCCAGCAGTTTATCGATAGGGATCCTAGCGGGGGGGCCAGGCTACAATGAGCAGTTCTTC. This chain links TRBV27 with TRBJ2-1; 12 bases map to TRBD2. J was trimmed by 3 bases and V by 0 bases; bases with no gene match: 15. The germline gives CDR1 MNHEY, CDR2 SMNVEV (reference sequence). The CDR3 runs to 21 residues.

This clonotype appeared a few times. The rearrangement joins TRBV6-1 to TRBJ2-7; 7 bases align to TRBD2. Losses at the gene ends were 1 base for V and 3 bases for J; bases not matched to a gene: 9. Germline-derived CDR1 and CDR2 are MNHNS and SASEGT. The CDR3 sequence is 16 residues long. Here the CDR3 DNA reads TGTGCCAGCAGTGAAGTGACTAGACTAGCCGACTACGAGCAGTACTTC. Its protein is CASSEVTRLADYEQYF.

J is TRBJ2-7 and V is TRBV27; D is ambiguous. In germline, CDR1 is MNHEY, CDR2 SMNVEV (reference sequence). This CDR3 comprises 12 residues. V was shortened by 6 bases and J by 1 base, with 7 bases between the two germline ends. The CDR3 DNA sequence: TGTGCCAGCAGGGCCCCATCCTACGAGCAGTACTTC. Its translation: CASRAPSYEQYF.

This clonotype was observed a handful of times. The chain links TRBV6-6 to TRBJ2-3; the D is unclear. The CDR3 consists of 12 residues. Trimming shortened V by 2 bases and J by 6 bases, and 6 bases separated the two germline ends. Germline lookup yields CDR1 MNHNY and CDR2 SVGAGI (reference sequence). The DNA of the CDR3 is TGTGCCAGCAGTTACAATGGGGATACGCAGTATTTT. Protein: CASSYNGDTQYF.

This clonotype was counted many times. The gene calls are TRBV7-2 and TRBJ1-5, with D possibly matching TRBD1 (5 bases). V lost 5 bases and J lost 4, with 15 bases in between. CDR3 size: 15 residues. Germline lookup yields CDR1 SGHTA and CDR2 FQGNSA. The CDR3 sequence is CASSLIWGENQPQHF. The CDR3 bases are TGTGCCAGCAGCCTAATTTGGGGGGAAAATCAGCCCCAGCATTTT.

This chain links TRBV7-8 with TRBJ1-1, with a weak D call TRBD1 (6 bases). The CDR3 is 15 amino acids. V lost 2 bases, J lost 5 bases, and 15 bases lay in between. Germline CDR1 reads SGHVS; CDR2 reads FQNEAQ. The CDR3 nucleotides read TGTGCCAGCAGCTTATTCAGGGGCGCTGGGACTGAAGCTTTCTTT. Its translation is CASSLFRGAGTEAFF.

In this sample, this clonotype turned up a few times. The V gene is TRBV2, the J gene TRBJ1-3; 10 bases are shared with TRBD1. The CDR3 totals 17 residues. Germline CDR1 and CDR2: SNHLY and FYNNEI. The V segment lost 5 bases and the J segment 3 bases; nucleotides outside the gene matches: 10. CDR3 in amino acids: CASSMGTGEDFGNTIYF. The CDR3 nucleotides are TGTGCCAGCAGTATGGGGACAGGGGAAGACTTTGGAAACACCATATATTTT.

V is TRBV6-6 and J is TRBJ1-5; the D gene is possibly TRBD1 (5 bases). The CDR3 has 17 amino acids. Germline loops: CDR1 MNHNY, CDR2 SVGAGI (reference sequence). Trimming pared 2 bases from V and 0 bases from J, leaving 14 bases between. This CDR3 reads CASSYLTGPDSNQPQHF. CDR3 coding DNA: TGTGCCAGCAGTTACCTAACAGGTCCAGATAGCAATCAGCCCCAGCATTTT.

This clonotype occurred a few times. V and J are TRBV15 and TRBJ2-7; a possible D gene is TRBD2 (5 bases). CDR1 and CDR2 from the germline V gene are LNHNV and YYDKDF (reference sequence). V was clipped by 0 bases and J by 3 bases, with 9 bases between them. CDR3 size: 14 residues. The CDR3 region is CATSRDGGYYEQYF. The CDR3 region has the DNA TGTGCCACCAGCAGAGATGGAGGCTACTACGAGCAGTACTTC. Supplemented by reference TRBV15 and TRBJ2-7, the full variable domain reads DAMVIQNPRYQVTQFGKPVTLSCSQTLNHNVMYWYQQKSSQAPKLLFHYYDKDFNNEADTPDNFQSRRPNTSFCFLDIRSPGLGDTAMYLCATSRDGGYYEQYFGPGTRLTVT.

This chain connects TRBV12-3 or TRBV12-4 to TRBJ2-1, with D tentatively TRBD2 (7 bases). This CDR3 has 17 amino acids. Between the trimmed V and J ends, which lost 5 bases and 5 bases, there was a span of 22 bases. Here the CDR3 reads CASSPYLVAGAHNEQFF. DNA of the CDR3: TGTGCCAGCAGTCCCTACTTGGTGGCGGGGGCCCACAATGAGCAGTTCTTC.

This clonotype has at least ten counts. The chain links TRBV11-1 to TRBJ1-5; TRBD1 agrees at 8 bases. Germline V CDR1 and CDR2: SGHAT, FQDESV (reference sequence). This CDR3 comprises 15 residues. V shed 3 bases and J 0 bases; nucleotides not matched to a gene: 1. CDR3 DNA sequence: TGTGCCAGCAGCTTGACAGGGGATAGCAATCAGCCCCAGCATTTT. Protein product: CASSLTGDSNQPQHF.

This clonotype turned up a few times. The chain uses TRBV2 and TRBJ2-1; TRBD2 might be the D (6 bases). The CDR3 extends over 15 amino acids. CDR1 is SNHLY and CDR2 is FYNNEI in the germline V gene. Trimming shortened V by 4 bases and J by 4 bases, and 14 bases separated the two germline ends. The DNA of the CDR3 is TGTGCCAGCAGTGTTGGGCGGGGCTCTTACAATGAGCAGTTCTTC. Translation gives CASSVGRGSYNEQFF.

In this sample, this clonotype turned up many times. This chain connects TRBV27 to TRBJ1-6; D is unclear. V lost 3 bases to trimming and J lost 0 bases, with 3 bases between them. Germline CDR1 MNHEY, CDR2 SMNVEV (reference sequence). The CDR3 is 14 residues long. CDR3 region: CASSFSSYNSPLHF. The DNA of the CDR3 is TGTGCCAGCAGTTTCAGCTCCTATAATTCACCCCTCCACTTT.

This clonotype has a handful of counts. The chain uses TRBV15 and TRBJ2-1; D unclear. CDR1 and CDR2 from the germline V gene are LNHNV and YYDKDF (reference sequence). The CDR3 has 13 amino acids. V was trimmed by 1 base and J by 6 bases, leaving 7 bases between them. DNA of the CDR3: TGTGCCACCAGCAGAGGTTCCATCAATGAGCAGTTCTTC. Its translation: CATSRGSINEQFF. The variable domain in full, with the rest retrieved from reference TRBV15 and TRBJ2-1, is DAMVIQNPRYQVTQFGKPVTLSCSQTLNHNVMYWYQQKSSQAPKLLFHYYDKDFNNEADTPDNFQSRRPNTSFCFLDIRSPGLGDTAMYLCATSRGSINEQFFGPGTRLTVL.